The 7 T cell receptor beta chains presented below share a single source sample, sequenced in a study of T cell responses to AZD1222 COVID-19 vaccine (dated by TCRdb to the early 2020s). Per the publication, the time point label means: about 28 days (+/-7) after the second vaccine dose. The receptor library was made with the immunoSEQ multiplex PCR assay. Not all clones reach the TCRdb copy of this immuneACCESS table, which keeps in-frame sequences only. Checked studies attribute under half of the gap to unresolved V genes and leave the rest unexplained. The sample data list some 110,000 clones, and roughly 89% of these were observed just once. The ten top clones hold roughly 7% of the sample. The specimen comprised peripheral blood, sampled 28 days after the second AZD1222 dose. The receptors originated from an adult who received the AZD1222 COVID-19 vaccine.

The gene calls are TRBV3-1 (or the pseudogene TRBV3-2) and TRBJ2-3, with 7 nucleotides matching TRBD2. Germline assignment: CDR1 LGHDT and CDR2 YNNKEL (reference sequence). This CDR3 is built from 17 residues. V dropped 4 bases and J dropped 4; count of bases not matched to a gene: 14. The CDR3 spells CASSRSSDSAGADTQYF. As DNA, the CDR3 is TGTGCCAGCAGCCGGTCCTCCGACAGTGCGGGGGCAGATACGCAGTATTTT.

This sequence joins TRBV27 and TRBJ2-7; weak D call: TRBD1 (6 bases). Deletions cut 5 bases from V and 3 bases from J, with 14 bases between. Germline V gene sequence: CDR1 MNHEY, CDR2 SMNVEV (reference sequence). The CDR3 sequence is 14 residues long. In DNA, the CDR3 is TGTGCCAGCAGTGTAACAGGGTCCCGCTACGAGCAGTACTTC. This sequence encodes CASSVTGSRYEQYF.

A single count supports this clone. The chain couples TRBV11-3 to TRBJ2-7; 10 bases line up with TRBD1. Germline values: CDR1 SGHNT, CDR2 YENEEA. The J segment lost 2 bases and the V segment lost 5 bases, leaving 9 bases of the junction unmatched. The length of the CDR3 is 16 residues. In nucleotides, the CDR3 is TGTGCCAGCAGCCGATCGGGACAGGGGACTACCTACGAGCAGTACTTC. Amino acids: CASSRSGQGTTYEQYF.

The chain couples TRBV19 to TRBJ2-7, with a weak D call TRBD2 (6 bases). Germline values: CDR1 LNHDA, CDR2 SQIVND (reference sequence). V was shortened by 6 bases and J by 0 bases, with 18 bases between the two germline ends. The CDR3 loop spans 16 amino acids. DNA of the CDR3: TGTGCCAGTAGCCTCGACGGGGGTTTGGGCTCCTACGAGCAGTACTTC. Residues: CASSLDGGLGSYEQYF.

This chain uses TRBV5-4 with TRBJ2-2; D might be TRBD2 (6 bases). V was pared by 4 bases and J by 6 bases, with 19 bases between. Germline V gene data show CDR1 as SGHNT and CDR2 as YYREEE (reference sequence). The CDR3 is 16 residues long. CDR3 loop: CASSPRGSGGAGELFF. The CDR3 DNA reads as TGTGCCAGCAGCCCCCGCGGTTCTGGCGGGGCCGGGGAGCTGTTTTTT.

A single count supports this clone. The CDR3 DNA reads as TGTGCCAGCAGCTCACAGCGGGGACGCCGCACAGATACGCAGTATTTT. It yields the protein CASSSQRGRRTDTQYF. The rearrangement uses TRBV5-8 and TRBJ2-3; 7 bases agree with TRBD2. V shed 3 bases and J 1 base; nucleotides not matched to a gene: 8. The germline V gene encodes CDR1 SGHTS and CDR2 YDEGEE. This CDR3 spans 16 amino acids.

The genes are TRBV10-3 and TRBJ2-7, with TRBD1 matching over 9 bases. The CDR3 contains 14 residues. Losses at the gene ends were 1 base for V and 4 bases for J; bases not matched to a gene: 2. The germline V gene has CDR1 ENHRY and CDR2 SYGVKD. CDR3 region: CAISELQGAYEQYF. The CDR3 coding sequence is TGTGCCATCAGTGAGTTACAGGGGGCTTACGAGCAGTACTTC.